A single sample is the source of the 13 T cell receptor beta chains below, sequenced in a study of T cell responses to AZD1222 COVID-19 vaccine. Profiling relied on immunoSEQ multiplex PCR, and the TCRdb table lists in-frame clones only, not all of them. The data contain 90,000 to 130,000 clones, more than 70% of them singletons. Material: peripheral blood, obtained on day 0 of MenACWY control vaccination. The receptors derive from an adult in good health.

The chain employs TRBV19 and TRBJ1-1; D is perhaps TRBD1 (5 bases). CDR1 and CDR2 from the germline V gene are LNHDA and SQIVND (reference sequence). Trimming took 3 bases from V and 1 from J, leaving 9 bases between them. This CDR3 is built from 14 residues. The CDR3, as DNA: TGTGCCAGTAGTATTGGGACGGGGAACACTGAAGCTTTCTTT. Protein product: CASSIGTGNTEAFF.

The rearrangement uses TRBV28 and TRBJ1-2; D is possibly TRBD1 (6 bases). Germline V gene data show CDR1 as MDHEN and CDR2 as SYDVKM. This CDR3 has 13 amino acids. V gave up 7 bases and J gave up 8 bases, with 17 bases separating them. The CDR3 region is CASTPGGGLGYTF. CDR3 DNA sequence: TGTGCCAGCACCCCGGGAGGGGGGCTAGGCTACACCTTC.

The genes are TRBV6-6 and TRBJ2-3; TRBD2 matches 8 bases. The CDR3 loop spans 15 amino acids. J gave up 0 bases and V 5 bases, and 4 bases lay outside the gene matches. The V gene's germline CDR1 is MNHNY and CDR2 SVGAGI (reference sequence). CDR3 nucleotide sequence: TGTGCCAGCAGTATGGGACTAGTTAGCACAGATACGCAGTATTTT. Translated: CASSMGLVSTDTQYF.

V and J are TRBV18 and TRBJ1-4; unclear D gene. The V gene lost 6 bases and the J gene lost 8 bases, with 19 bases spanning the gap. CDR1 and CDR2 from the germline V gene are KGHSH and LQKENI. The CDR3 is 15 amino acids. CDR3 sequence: CASSPNSEGKEKLFF. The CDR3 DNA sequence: TGTGCCAGCTCCCCAAATAGCGAAGGGAAGGAAAAACTGTTTTTT.

The CDR3 nucleotides read TGTGCCAGCAGCGTAGAGGGGGCGGTTGATCAGCCCCAGCATTTT. Its translation: CASSVEGAVDQPQHF. V is TRBV9 and J is TRBJ1-5; 7 bases map to TRBD1. V shed 0 bases, J shed 5 bases, and the junction held 5 bases outside the gene matches. The CDR3 loop spans 15 amino acids. Germline values: CDR1 SGDLS, CDR2 YYNGEE.

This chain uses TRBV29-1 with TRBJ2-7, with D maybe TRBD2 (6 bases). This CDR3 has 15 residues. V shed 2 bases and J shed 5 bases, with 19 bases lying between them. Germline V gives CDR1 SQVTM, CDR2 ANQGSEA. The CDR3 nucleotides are TGCAGCGTTGAAAAAGGAGGGCGGCGCGGCGACGAGCAGTACTTC. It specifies CSVEKGGRRGDEQYF.

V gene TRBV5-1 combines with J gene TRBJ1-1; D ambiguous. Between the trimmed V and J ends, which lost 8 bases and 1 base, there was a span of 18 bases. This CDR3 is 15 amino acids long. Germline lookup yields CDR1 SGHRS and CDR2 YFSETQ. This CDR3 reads CASSVAVYGNTEAFF. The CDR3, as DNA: TGCGCCAGTTCGGTGGCCGTGTACGGGAACACTGAAGCTTTCTTT.

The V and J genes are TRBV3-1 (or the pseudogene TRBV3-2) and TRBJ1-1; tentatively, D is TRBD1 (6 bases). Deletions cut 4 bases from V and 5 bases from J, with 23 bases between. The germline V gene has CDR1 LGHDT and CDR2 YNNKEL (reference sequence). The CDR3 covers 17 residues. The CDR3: CASSRGRKGGTGTEAFF. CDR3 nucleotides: TGTGCCAGCAGCCGAGGCCGAAAGGGGGGAACGGGGACTGAAGCTTTCTTT.

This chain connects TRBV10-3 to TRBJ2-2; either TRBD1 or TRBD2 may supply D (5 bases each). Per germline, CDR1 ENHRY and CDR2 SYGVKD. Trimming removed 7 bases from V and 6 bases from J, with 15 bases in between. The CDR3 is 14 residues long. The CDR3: CAITDSGLAGELFF. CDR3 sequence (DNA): TGTGCCATCACGGACTCAGGGTTGGCCGGGGAGCTGTTTTTT.

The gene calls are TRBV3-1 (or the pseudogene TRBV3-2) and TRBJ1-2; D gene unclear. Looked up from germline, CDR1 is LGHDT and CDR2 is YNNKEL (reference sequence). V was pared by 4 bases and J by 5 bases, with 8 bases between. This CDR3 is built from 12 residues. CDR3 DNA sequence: TGTGCCAGCAGCCTCCAAGGGTATGGCTACACCTTC. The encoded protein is CASSLQGYGYTF.

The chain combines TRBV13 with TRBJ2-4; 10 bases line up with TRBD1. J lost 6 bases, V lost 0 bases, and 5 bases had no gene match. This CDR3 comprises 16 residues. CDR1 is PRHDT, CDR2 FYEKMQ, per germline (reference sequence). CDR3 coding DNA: TGTGCCAGCAGCTTAGGAGGGACAGGGGAGGGAAACATTCAGTACTTC. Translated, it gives CASSLGGTGEGNIQYF.

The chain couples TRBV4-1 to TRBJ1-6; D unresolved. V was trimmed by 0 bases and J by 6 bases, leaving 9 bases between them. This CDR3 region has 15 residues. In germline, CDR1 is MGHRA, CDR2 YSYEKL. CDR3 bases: TGCGCCAGCAGCCAAGATACTCCTCGTAATTCACCCCTCCACTTT. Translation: CASSQDTPRNSPLHF.

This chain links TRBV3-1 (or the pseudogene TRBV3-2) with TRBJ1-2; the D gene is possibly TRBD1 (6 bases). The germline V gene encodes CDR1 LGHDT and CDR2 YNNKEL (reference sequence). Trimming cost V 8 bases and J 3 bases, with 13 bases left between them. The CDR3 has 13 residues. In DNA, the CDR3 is TGTGCCAGCCAGACGGCAGGGGACTATGGCTACACCTTC. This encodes CASQTAGDYGYTF.